The T cell receptor (beta chain) described here comes from a study of blood T cells in healthy people across ages. Study outcomes and limitations: Naive T cell percentage by flow cytometry tracked strongly with beta diversity.

Together with a sample-barcoded 5' primer, a J-beta primer mix was included in a second PCR lasting about 7 to 11 cycles. TCRdb used MiXCR to reprocess the 5' RACE reads, holding one entry per CDR3 protein. Of some 1.8 million distinct CDR3 sequences in the sample, about two fifths are singletons; the top ten hold roughly 24%. There are a few counts of this clonotype. Its antigen remains unidentified. CDR1 is KGHDR, CDR2 SFDVKD, per germline. The V gene end was trimmed by 4 bases and the J gene end by 2 bases; junction bases not matched to a gene: 8. The CDR3 has 17 amino acids. Donor samples were obtained from healthy Caucasian individuals from Russia, aged roughly 6 to 90. At least 6 million PBMCs were isolated per sample.

Sequencing input: blood. This chain connects TRBV24-1 to TRBJ2-7; 12 nucleotides align to TRBD1. The receptor comes from a human donor in good health. The DNA for the CDR3 is TGTGCCACCAGTGAAGGGACAGGGGGCCTTAATACCTACGAGCAGTACTTC. Its protein is CATSEGTGGLNTYEQYF.